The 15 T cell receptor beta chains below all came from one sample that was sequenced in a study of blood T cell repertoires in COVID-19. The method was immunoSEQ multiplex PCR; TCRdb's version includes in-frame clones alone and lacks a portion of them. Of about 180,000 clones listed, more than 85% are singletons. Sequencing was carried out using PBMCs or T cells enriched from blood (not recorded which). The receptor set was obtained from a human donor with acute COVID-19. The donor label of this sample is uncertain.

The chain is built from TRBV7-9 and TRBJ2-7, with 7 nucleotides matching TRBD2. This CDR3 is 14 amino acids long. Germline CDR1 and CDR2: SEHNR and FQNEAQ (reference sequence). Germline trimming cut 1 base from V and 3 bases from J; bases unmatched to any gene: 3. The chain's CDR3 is CASSLGPGGYEQYF. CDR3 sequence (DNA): TGTGCCAGCAGCTTAGGGCCGGGGGGCTACGAGCAGTACTTC.

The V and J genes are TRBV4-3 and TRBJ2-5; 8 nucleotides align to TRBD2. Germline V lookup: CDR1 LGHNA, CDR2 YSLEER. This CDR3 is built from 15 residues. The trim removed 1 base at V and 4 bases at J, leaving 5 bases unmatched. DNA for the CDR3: TGCGCCAGCAGCCAAGGAGGGACTAGGGGAGAGACCCAGTACTTC. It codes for CASSQGGTRGETQYF.

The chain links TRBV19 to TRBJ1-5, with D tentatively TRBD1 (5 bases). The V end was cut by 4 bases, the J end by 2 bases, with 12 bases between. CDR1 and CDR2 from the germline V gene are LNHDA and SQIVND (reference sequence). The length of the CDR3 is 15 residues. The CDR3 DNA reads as TGTGCCAGTAGTACGACGGGGGAGGGCAATCAGCCCCAGCATTTT. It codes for CASSTTGEGNQPQHF.

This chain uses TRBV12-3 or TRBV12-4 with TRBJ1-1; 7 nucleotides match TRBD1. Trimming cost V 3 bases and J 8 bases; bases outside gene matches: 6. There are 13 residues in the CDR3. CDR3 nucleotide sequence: TGTGCCAGCAGTTTTGGCCAGGGGGTCGAAGCTTTCTTT. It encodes CASSFGQGVEAFF.

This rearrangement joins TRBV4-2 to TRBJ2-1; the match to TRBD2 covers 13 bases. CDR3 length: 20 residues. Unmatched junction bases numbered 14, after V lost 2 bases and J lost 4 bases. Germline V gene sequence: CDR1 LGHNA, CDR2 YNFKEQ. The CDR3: CASSQPLPGLAGPPYNEQFF. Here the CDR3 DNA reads TGTGCCAGCAGCCAACCATTACCGGGACTAGCGGGGCCCCCATACAATGAGCAGTTCTTC.

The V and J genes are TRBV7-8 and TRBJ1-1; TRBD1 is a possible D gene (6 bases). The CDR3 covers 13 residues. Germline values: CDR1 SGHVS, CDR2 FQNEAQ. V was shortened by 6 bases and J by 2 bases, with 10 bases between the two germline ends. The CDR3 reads CASRPGGNTEAFF. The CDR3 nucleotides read TGTGCCAGCAGGCCTGGGGGCAACACTGAAGCTTTCTTT.

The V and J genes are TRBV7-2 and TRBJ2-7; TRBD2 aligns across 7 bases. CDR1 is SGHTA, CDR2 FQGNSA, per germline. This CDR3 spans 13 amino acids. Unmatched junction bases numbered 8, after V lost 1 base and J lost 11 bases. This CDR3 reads CASSLEEGRGKYF. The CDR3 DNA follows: TGTGCCAGCAGCTTAGAGGAGGGGCGGGGGAAGTACTTC.

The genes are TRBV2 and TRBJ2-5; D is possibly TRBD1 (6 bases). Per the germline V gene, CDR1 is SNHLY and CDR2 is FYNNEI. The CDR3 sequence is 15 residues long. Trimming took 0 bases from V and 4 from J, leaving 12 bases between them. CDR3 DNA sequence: TGTGCCAGCAGTGAAGCACCACAGGGCCCAGAGACCCAGTACTTC. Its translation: CASSEAPQGPETQYF.

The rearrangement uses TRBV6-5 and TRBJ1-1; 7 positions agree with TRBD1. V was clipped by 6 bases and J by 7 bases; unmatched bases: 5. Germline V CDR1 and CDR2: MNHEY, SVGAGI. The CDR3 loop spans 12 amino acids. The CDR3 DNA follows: TGTGCCAGCAGGGCCGGGACAGATGAAGCTTTCTTT. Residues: CASRAGTDEAFF.

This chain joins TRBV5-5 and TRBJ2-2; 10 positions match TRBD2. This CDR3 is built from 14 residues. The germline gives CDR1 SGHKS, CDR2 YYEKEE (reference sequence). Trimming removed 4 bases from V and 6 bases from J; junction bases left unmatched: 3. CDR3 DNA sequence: TGTGCCAGCAGCCCACTAGCGGGGTCCGGGGAGCTGTTTTTT. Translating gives CASSPLAGSGELFF.

This chain's CDR3 is CASSDWRPEAFF. For the CDR3, the DNA is TGTGCCAGCAGTGACTGGAGGCCTGAAGCTTTCTTT. This rearrangement joins TRBV2 to TRBJ1-1; D gene uncertain. This CDR3 is built from 12 residues. V lost 3 bases to trimming and J lost 6 bases, with 8 bases between them. Germline loops: CDR1 SNHLY, CDR2 FYNNEI.

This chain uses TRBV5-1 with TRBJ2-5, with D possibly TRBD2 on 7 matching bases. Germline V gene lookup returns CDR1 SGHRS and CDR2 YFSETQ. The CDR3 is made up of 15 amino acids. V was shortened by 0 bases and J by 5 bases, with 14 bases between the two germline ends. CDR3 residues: CASSLAAGEGETQYF. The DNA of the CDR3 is TGCGCCAGCAGCTTGGCGGCAGGGGAGGGGGAGACCCAGTACTTC.

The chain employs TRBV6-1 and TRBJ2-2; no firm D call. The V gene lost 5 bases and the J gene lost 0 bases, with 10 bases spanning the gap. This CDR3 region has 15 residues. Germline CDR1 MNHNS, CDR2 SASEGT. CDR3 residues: CASSRSLPNTGELFF. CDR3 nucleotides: TGTGCCAGCAGTAGATCCCTACCGAACACCGGGGAGCTGTTTTTT.

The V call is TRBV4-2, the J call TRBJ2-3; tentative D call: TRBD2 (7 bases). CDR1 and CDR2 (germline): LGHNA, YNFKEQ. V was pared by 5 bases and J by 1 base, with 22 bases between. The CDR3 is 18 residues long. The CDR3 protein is CASSRGGLVGGRTDTQYF. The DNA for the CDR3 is TGTGCCAGCAGCAGGGGGGGATTGGTCGGAGGGCGCACAGATACGCAGTATTTT.

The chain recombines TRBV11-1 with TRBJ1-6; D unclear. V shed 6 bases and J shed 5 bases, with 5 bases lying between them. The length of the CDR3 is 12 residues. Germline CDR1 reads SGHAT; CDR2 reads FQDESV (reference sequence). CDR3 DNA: TGTGCCAGCAGGGCAGATAATTCACCCCTCCACTTT. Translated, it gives CASRADNSPLHF.